This T cell receptor beta chain was identified during a study of cytomegalovirus exposure and HLA in healthy donors. Each donor was nominally healthy when sampled (though unrecorded immune exposures were likely). This clone was observed a single time. No antigen is known for it. Notes on the study in general: A prior analysis recorded that most TCR beta V segments were productive about 90% or about 30% of the time.

PCR involved 60 Vbeta and 13 Jbeta primers. The method was immunoSEQ multiplex PCR; TCRdb's version includes in-frame clones alone and lacks a portion of them. The repertoire holds about 150,000 clones, with more than 80% as singletons. Sequencing was carried out using PBMCs. The receptor was isolated from a woman between 35 and 50 years old in good health and CMV-seropositive.

Here the CDR3 reads CASSLERGRGEQYF. CDR3 DNA sequence: TGTGCCAGCAGCTTAGAACGGGGTAGGGGGGAGCAGTACTTC. The J gene is TRBJ2-7, the V gene TRBV11-2; D is possibly TRBD1 (6 bases). Trimming took off 0 bases at V and 7 bases at J, with 13 bases between the two ends. Germline V CDR1 and CDR2: SGHAT, FQNNGV. The length of the CDR3 is 14 residues.